Listed below are T cell receptor beta chains from one sample, sequenced in a study of T-cell reconstitution after alpha-beta-depleted transplantation in children. TCRdb reanalysed the PCR reads using MiXCR and keeps one entry per CDR3 protein. The sample consists of some 830,000 distinct CDR3 sequences, about 15% of them appearing once. The sequences come from PBMCs, mostly from graft donor cells, collected 360 days after TCRalphabeta/CD19-depleted stem cell transplant. The receptors derive from a male patient between 5 and 17 years old who had a stem cell transplant for acute lymphoblastic leukemia, so the T cells may come from the graft donor. Each CDR3 is given with its conserved first and last residue. The D gene is left open where the match is weak. Clone size appears in some rows only: once, few, many, or a class for an expanded clone.

V gene	clone size	D gene	J gene	CDR3 DNA	CDR3 protein
TRBV4-1	NA	TRBD2	TRBJ2-2	TGCGCCAGCAGCTCTGGCCCACTAGCGTCCGGGGAGCTGTTTTTT	CASSSGPLASGELFF
TRBV18	NA	TRBD1	TRBJ2-4	TGTGCCAGCTCACCAGAGAGACAGGGGGGAAACATTCAGTACTTC	CASSPERQGGNIQYF
TRBV5-1	NA	NA	TRBJ2-5	TGCGCCAGCAGCTTGTCAGCAGGGGCAGGGGAAGAGACCCAGTACTTC	CASSLSAGAGEETQYF
TRBV12-3/TRBV12-4	few	TRBD2	TRBJ2-5	TGTGCCAGCAGTTTACTACTAGCGGGAGTTGGGGAGACCCAGTACTTC	CASSLLLAGVGETQYF
TRBV6-6	few	NA	TRBJ2-5	TGTGCCAGCAGTCCAACCCAGGTCGGGACCCAGTACTTC	CASSPTQVGTQYF
TRBV28	NA	NA	TRBJ1-3	TGTGCCAGCAGCTTGGACATGAGCTCTGGAAACACCATATATTTT	CASSLDMSSGNTIYF
TRBV7-9	few	TRBD2	TRBJ2-1	TGTGCCAGCAGCCGTAGGGCGGGAGGTTCGAATGAGCAGTTCTTC	CASSRRAGGSNEQFF
TRBV20-1	many	NA	TRBJ1-5	TGCAGTGCTAGAATGACAGCTAGCAATCAGCCCCAGCATTTT	CSARMTASNQPQHF
TRBV7-2	NA	NA	TRBJ1-2	TGTGCCAGCAGCTTAGCGCTCCGGTCGTATGGCTACACCTTC	CASSLALRSYGYTF
TRBV2	few	NA	TRBJ2-2	TGTGCCAGCAGTGTGTCGAGAACCGGGGAGCTGTTTTTT	CASSVSRTGELFF
TRBV27	NA	TRBD1	TRBJ1-5	TGTGCCAGCAGTCCCGGGACAGGGGCCTATAGCAATCAGCCCCAGCATTTT	CASSPGTGAYSNQPQHF
TRBV24-1	NA	TRBD1	TRBJ2-7	TGTGCCACCAGTGACCCCGACAGGGTGATCTTTAACTACGAGCAGTACTTC	CATSDPDRVIFNYEQYF
TRBV5-1	few	NA	TRBJ2-5	TGCGCCAGCAGCACGGGATGGGACGGACCAGGGGAGACCCAGTACTTC	CASSTGWDGPGETQYF
TRBV7-8	few	TRBD1	TRBJ1-4	TGTGCCAGCAGCTTCGGACAGGGTGTTTTCCGGGAAAAACTGTTTTTT	CASSFGQGVFREKLFF
TRBV5-1	many	NA	TRBJ2-1	TGCGCCAGCAGCTTAGTAAGCTCCTACAATGAGCAGTTCTTC	CASSLVSSYNEQFF
TRBV9	many	TRBD2	TRBJ2-3	TGTGCCAGCAATCGACTAGCCCCCACAGATACGCAGTATTTT	CASNRLAPTDTQYF
TRBV2	few	NA	TRBJ2-7	TGTGCCAGCACCGAGGGGAAACCCTACGAGCAGTACTTC	CASTEGKPYEQYF
TRBV10-3	few	NA	TRBJ2-7	TGTGCCATCAGTGAGTCCCCTTTCTACGAGCAGTACTTC	CAISESPFYEQYF
TRBV5-1	NA	TRBD1	TRBJ2-7	TGCGCCAGCAGCGCCCACCGGGACAGGGGTACCTACGAGCAGTACTTC	CASSAHRDRGTYEQYF
TRBV7-8	NA	NA	TRBJ2-2	TGTGCCAGCAGCTTCTTACAGCGATCGACGAACACCGGGGAGCTGTTTTTT	CASSFLQRSTNTGELFF
TRBV12-3/TRBV12-4	many	TRBD2	TRBJ2-3	TGTGCCAGCAGTTCTGCGGGAGCCACAGATACGCAGTATTTT	CASSSAGATDTQYF
TRBV5-1	many	NA	TRBJ2-7	TGCGCCAGCAGCTGGGGTCTACGTGGAGGCAACGAGCAGTACTTC	CASSWGLRGGNEQYF
TRBV3-1	few	NA	TRBJ2-3	TGTGCCAGCAGCCACAGCACCCGCACAGATACGCAGTATTTT	CASSHSTRTDTQYF
TRBV24-1	few	TRBD2	TRBJ2-1	TGTGCCACCAGTGTTTCCGGGACTAGCGGACCCAGGAGCTCCTACAATGAGCAGTTCTTC	CATSVSGTSGPRSSYNEQFF
TRBV27	NA	TRBD1	TRBJ1-2	TGTGCCAGCAGTTCCCTACAGGGGGCTGGCTACACCTTC	CASSSLQGAGYTF
TRBV25-1	NA	NA	TRBJ2-1	TGTGCCAGCAGTGAAGAATCAGGGGTGACCTACAATGAGCAGTTCTTC	CASSEESGVTYNEQFF
TRBV3-1	few	NA	TRBJ2-3	TGTGCCAGCAGCCCACAGCGGTGGGGCACAGATACGCAGTATTTT	CASSPQRWGTDTQYF
TRBV12-3/TRBV12-4	NA	NA	TRBJ2-2	TGTGCCAGCAGTTTACTTTTAGGACGAGGGTTGAACACCGGGGAGCTGTTTTTT	CASSLLLGRGLNTGELFF
TRBV5-1	few	NA	TRBJ2-1	TGCGCCAGCAGCTGGGCGGCGAGTTACAATGAGCAGTTCTTC	CASSWAASYNEQFF
TRBV5-1	few	TRBD1	TRBJ2-7	TGCGCCAGCAGCCTGCGAGAAGGGACAGGGCTCTACGAGCAGTACTTC	CASSLREGTGLYEQYF
TRBV21-1	NA	NA	TRBJ2-5	TGTGCCAGCAGCTTCTCCGGACTAGCGGGGTTCGGGGCCCAGTACTTC	CASSFSGLAGFGAQYF
TRBV5-1	NA	NA	TRBJ1-1	TGCGCCAGCAGCTTTGGGCACCGGGATAACACTGAAGCTTTCTTT	CASSFGHRDNTEAFF
TRBV12-3/TRBV12-4	few	NA	TRBJ2-6	TGTGCCTCAACGGGGCTTCCTGGGGCCAACGTCCTGACTTTC	CASTGLPGANVLTF
TRBV12-3/TRBV12-4	NA	NA	TRBJ2-1	TGTGCCAGCAGTTTAATCCCAGATTACAATGAGCAGTTCTTC	CASSLIPDYNEQFF
TRBV7-6	few	NA	TRBJ1-1	TGTGCCAGCAGCTCAGATGGGGGAGGCACTGAAGCTTTCTTT	CASSSDGGGTEAFF
TRBV29-1	NA	NA	TRBJ1-1	TGCAGCGTGGAAGGGGGAACTGAAGCTTTCTTT	CSVEGGTEAFF
TRBV7-9	few	NA	TRBJ1-1	TGTGCCAGCAGCTACGGGACGAACACTGAAGCTTTCTTT	CASSYGTNTEAFF
TRBV12-2	NA	NA	TRBJ2-7	TGTGCAAGTCGCTGCGGACGGCCACCCCACTACGAGCAGTACTTC	CASRCGRPPHYEQYF
TRBV3-1	NA	NA	TRBJ1-3	TGTGCCAGCAGCCAAGTATCCTTTAAACGGCACGGAAACACCATATATTTT	CASSQVSFKRHGNTIYF
TRBV5-5	NA	TRBD1	TRBJ2-1	TGTGCCAGCAGCTTGCTCCCGGGACAGGGGTCCTACAATGAGCAGTTCTTC	CASSLLPGQGSYNEQFF
TRBV28	NA	TRBD2	TRBJ2-1	TGTGCCAGCAGTTTCAGCCTAGCGGCTTACAATGAGCAGTTCTTC	CASSFSLAAYNEQFF
TRBV3-1	NA	NA	TRBJ2-7	TGTGCCAGCAGCCATAAGAGAGGTTCCTACGAGCAGTACTTC	CASSHKRGSYEQYF
TRBV18	few	TRBD1	TRBJ2-7	TGTGCCAGCTCGACAGGGGGGCCTCTCTCCTACGAGCAGTACTTC	CASSTGGPLSYEQYF
TRBV7-8	few	NA	TRBJ1-4	TGTGCCAGCAGCCCCCCGACAGATGAAAAACTGTTTTTT	CASSPPTDEKLFF
TRBV5-1	few	TRBD2	TRBJ2-3	TGCGCCAGCAGCTTGGAATTGGGGACTAGCGGGAGTCTGACAGATACGCAGTATTTT	CASSLELGTSGSLTDTQYF
TRBV12-3/TRBV12-4	few	TRBD2	TRBJ2-2	TGTGCCAGCTGTAACGTAATAGCGGGGCTCACCGGGGAGCTGTTTTTT	CASCNVIAGLTGELFF
TRBV24-1	NA	TRBD2	TRBJ2-5	TGTGCCACCAGTGATTCCGGGACTAGCGGTCAAGAGACCCAGTACTTC	CATSDSGTSGQETQYF
TRBV11-3	NA	NA	TRBJ2-7	TGTGCCAGCAGCTCATTACAGGGACCCCCTTACGAGCAGTACTTC	CASSSLQGPPYEQYF
TRBV5-5	NA	TRBD1	TRBJ1-5	TGTGCCAGCAGCTTGGAGACAGGGTATCAGCCCCAGCATTTT	CASSLETGYQPQHF
TRBV14	many	NA	TRBJ2-1	TGTGCCAGCAGCCAAGATCAACGGCGTCAAACTAACAATGAGCAGTTCTTC	CASSQDQRRQTNNEQFF
TRBV6-2/TRBV6-3	NA	NA	TRBJ2-3	TGTGCCAGCAGTTACCCGGGGGTGCTGGGGCCAGATACGCAGTATTTT	CASSYPGVLGPDTQYF
TRBV10-1	few	NA	TRBJ1-1	TGCGCCAGCAGTGAAGGGGGGGCGCAAGGGGAAAGGGACACTGAAGCTTTCTTT	CASSEGGAQGERDTEAFF
TRBV7-9	few	NA	TRBJ1-2	TGTGCCAGCAGCTTAACGGGGGATTTATGGTATGGCTACACCTTC	CASSLTGDLWYGYTF
TRBV10-3	many	NA	TRBJ2-7	TGTGCCATCAGAACTCGGAGCTCCTACGAGCAGTACTTC	CAIRTRSSYEQYF
TRBV27	NA	NA	TRBJ2-1	TGTGCCAGCAGGAAACTTAAAGTCGGCCACAATGAGCAGTTCTTC	CASRKLKVGHNEQFF
TRBV5-6	NA	TRBD2	TRBJ2-3	TGTGCCAGCAGCTTGTTTCTAGCGGGACCTCATACGCAGTATTTT	CASSLFLAGPHTQYF
TRBV7-2	few	NA	TRBJ2-1	TGTGCCAGCAGCCCGATTGGCCCGGGTGAGCAGTTCTTC	CASSPIGPGEQFF
TRBV5-1	NA	NA	TRBJ1-1	TGCGCCAGCAGCCCTACAGGGTCGGCGTGGAACACTGAAGCTTTCTTT	CASSPTGSAWNTEAFF
TRBV4-2	NA	NA	TRBJ2-7	TGTGCCAGCAGCCACAAGACAGGATACGAGCAGTACTTC	CASSHKTGYEQYF